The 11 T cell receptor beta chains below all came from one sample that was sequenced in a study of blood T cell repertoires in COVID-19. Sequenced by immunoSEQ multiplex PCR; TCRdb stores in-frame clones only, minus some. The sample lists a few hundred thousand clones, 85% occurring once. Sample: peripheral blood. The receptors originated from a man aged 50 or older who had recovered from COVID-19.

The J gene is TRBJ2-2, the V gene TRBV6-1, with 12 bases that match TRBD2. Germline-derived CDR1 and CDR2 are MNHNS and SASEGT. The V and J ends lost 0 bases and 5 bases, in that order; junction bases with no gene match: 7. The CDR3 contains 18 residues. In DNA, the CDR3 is TGTGCCAGCAGTGAAGCGCTGGGGCTAGCGGGAGGGACCGGGGAGCTGTTTTTT. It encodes CASSEALGLAGGTGELFF.

CDR3 DNA: TGTGCCAGCAGGAGGCTAGCGGGAGGGAACACCGGGGAGCTGTTTTTT. Translating it yields CASRRLAGGNTGELFF. V is TRBV11-2 and J is TRBJ2-2, with 11 bases aligning to TRBD2. V dropped 6 bases and J dropped 1; count of bases not matched to a gene: 4. This CDR3 comprises 16 residues. Germline CDR1 reads SGHAT; CDR2 reads FQNNGV.

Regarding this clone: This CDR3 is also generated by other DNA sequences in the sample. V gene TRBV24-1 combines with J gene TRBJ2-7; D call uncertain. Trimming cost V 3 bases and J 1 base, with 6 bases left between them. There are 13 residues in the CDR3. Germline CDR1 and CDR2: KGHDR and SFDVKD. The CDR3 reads CATSDPGSYEQYF. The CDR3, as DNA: TGTGCCACCAGTGATCCGGGTTCCTACGAGCAGTACTTC.

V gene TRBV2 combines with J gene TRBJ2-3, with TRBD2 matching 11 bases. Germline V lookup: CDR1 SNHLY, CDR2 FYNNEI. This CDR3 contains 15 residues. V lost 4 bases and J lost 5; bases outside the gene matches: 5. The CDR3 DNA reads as TGTGCCAGCAGTGTCGCACTAGCGGGAGAAGATACGCAGTATTTT. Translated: CASSVALAGEDTQYF.

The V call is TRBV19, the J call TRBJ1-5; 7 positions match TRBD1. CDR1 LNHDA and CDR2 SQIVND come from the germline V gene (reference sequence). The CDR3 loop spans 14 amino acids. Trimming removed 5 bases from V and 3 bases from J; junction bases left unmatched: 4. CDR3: CASSPQGTNQPQHF. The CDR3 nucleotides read TGTGCCAGTAGTCCACAGGGGACCAATCAGCCCCAGCATTTT.

The CDR3 DNA is TGTGCCAGCTCACTAGAACTAGCGGGAGCTGGCGGGGAGCTGTTTTTT. It yields the protein CASSLELAGAGGELFF. The V call is TRBV18, the J call TRBJ2-2; TRBD2 aligns across 11 bases. Germline lookup yields CDR1 KGHSH and CDR2 LQKENI. CDR3 length: 16 residues. V lost 4 bases, J lost 7 bases, and 8 bases stayed unmatched. The full variable domain, with the rest looked up from reference TRBV18 and TRBJ2-2, is NAGVMQNPRHLVRRRGQEARLRCSPMKGHSHVYWYRQLPEEGLKFMVYLQKENIIDESGMPKERFSAEFPKEGPSILRIQQVVRGDSAAYFCASSLELAGAGGELFFGEGSRLTVL.

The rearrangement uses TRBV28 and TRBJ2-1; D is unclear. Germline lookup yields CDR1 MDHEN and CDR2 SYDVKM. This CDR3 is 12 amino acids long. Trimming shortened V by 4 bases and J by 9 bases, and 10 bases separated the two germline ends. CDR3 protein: CASSSLVSEQFF. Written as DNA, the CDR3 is TGTGCCAGCAGTTCTCTAGTCAGTGAGCAGTTCTTC. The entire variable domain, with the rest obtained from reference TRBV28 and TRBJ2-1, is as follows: DVKVTQSSRYLVKRTGEKVFLECVQDMDHENMFWYRQDPGLGLRLIYFSYDVKMKEKGDIPEGYSVSREKKERFSLILESASTNQTSMYLCASSSLVSEQFFGPGTRLTVL.

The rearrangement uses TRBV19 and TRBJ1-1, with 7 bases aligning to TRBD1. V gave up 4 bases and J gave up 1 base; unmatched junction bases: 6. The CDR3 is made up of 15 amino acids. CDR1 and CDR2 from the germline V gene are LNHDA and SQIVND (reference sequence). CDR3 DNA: TGTGCCAGTAGTAACCCAGGGGGTCGGAACACTGAAGCTTTCTTT. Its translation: CASSNPGGRNTEAFF.

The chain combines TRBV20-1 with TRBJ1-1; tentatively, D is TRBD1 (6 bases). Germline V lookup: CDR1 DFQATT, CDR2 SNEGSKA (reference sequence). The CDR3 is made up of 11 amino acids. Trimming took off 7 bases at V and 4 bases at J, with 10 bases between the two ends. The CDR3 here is CSVAGATEAFF. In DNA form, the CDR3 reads TGCAGTGTCGCAGGGGCCACTGAAGCTTTCTTT.

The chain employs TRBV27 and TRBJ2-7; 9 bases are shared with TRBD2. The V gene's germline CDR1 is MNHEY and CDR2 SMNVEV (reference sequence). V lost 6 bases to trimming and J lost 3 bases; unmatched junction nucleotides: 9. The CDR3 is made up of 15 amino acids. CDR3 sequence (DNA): TGTGCCAGCAGAACACCGACTAGCGGCCTCTACGAGCAGTACTTC. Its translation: CASRTPTSGLYEQYF.

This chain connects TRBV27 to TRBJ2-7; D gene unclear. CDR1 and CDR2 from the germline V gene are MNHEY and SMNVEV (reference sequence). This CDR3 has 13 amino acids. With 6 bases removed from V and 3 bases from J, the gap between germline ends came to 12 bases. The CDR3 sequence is CASRPRRSYEQYF. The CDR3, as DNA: TGTGCCAGCAGACCGAGGAGAAGCTACGAGCAGTACTTC.